This T cell receptor beta chain was identified during a study of blood T cell repertoires in COVID-19. Study-wide background: From the United States, Italy and Spain came samples of acute and convalescent COVID-19. T cells, B-cell-depleted T cells, or PBMCs supplied cDNA or gDNA.

In the original processing: Reference gene primer amplification yielded estimated nucleated cell counts. Sequenced by immunoSEQ multiplex PCR; TCRdb stores in-frame clones only, minus some. V, J and clone size reflect that table, while D and trimming were determined from the DNA. The data show around 700,000 clones, over 80% seen once. V gave up 3 bases and J gave up 3 bases, with 14 bases separating them. Germline V gene data show CDR1 as LGHDT and CDR2 as YNNKEL (reference sequence). The CDR3 has 15 amino acids. Sequencing input: peripheral blood. V is TRBV3-1 (or the pseudogene TRBV3-2) and J is TRBJ1-2; D not resolved. This TCR was sampled from a woman aged 18 to 35 with acute or convalescent COVID-19. The CDR3 DNA reads as TGTGCCAGCAGCCACCTCCGTAGGAGCGACTATGGCTACACCTTC. This gives the protein CASSHLRRSDYGYTF.